The clone carrying this TCR beta chain was recorded a few times. Its antigen is currently unknown. The data originate from a study of identical twins. Study-wide findings and caveats: Twin-shared out-of-frame alpha sequences showed excess low generation probability. Modelling underestimated the level of out-of-frame TCR alpha sharing observed in monozygotic twins. Partial confounding of zero-insertion analyses by invariant MAIT and iNKT cells was possible.

The V and J ends lost 0 bases and 3 bases respectively, with 17 bases between them. The CDR3 spans 17 residues. Germline V CDR1 and CDR2: MNHNY, SVGAGI (reference sequence). It was template switching that added a universal primer site, and there were unique molecular identifiers on the cDNA. TCRdb fed the 5' RACE reads into MiXCR, producing one record per CDR3 protein. Seen here are 1.5 million to 2 million distinct CDR3 sequences, less than 35% observed once, and the top ten hold about 0.3%. The clonotype was recovered from a newborn girl in good health. This rearrangement joins TRBV6-6 to TRBJ1-2, with D perhaps matching TRBD1 (6 bases). Sequencing was performed on cord blood. The CDR3 is CASSYSPSTGRDYGYTF. CDR3 coding DNA: TGTGCCAGCAGTTACTCCCCCTCTACAGGGCGAGACTATGGCTACACCTTC.